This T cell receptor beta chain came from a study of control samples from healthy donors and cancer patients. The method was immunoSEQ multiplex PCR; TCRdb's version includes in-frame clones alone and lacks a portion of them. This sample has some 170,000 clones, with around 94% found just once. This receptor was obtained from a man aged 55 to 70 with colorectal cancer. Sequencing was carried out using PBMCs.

CDR3 protein: CASSLFQGTGNTIYF. In DNA, the CDR3 is TGTGCCAGCAGCTTATTCCAGGGGACGGGAAACACCATATATTTT. The rearrangement joins TRBV7-6 to TRBJ1-3; perhaps TRBD1 as D (6 bases). The germline V gene has CDR1 SGHVS and CDR2 FNYEAQ. V lost 2 bases and J 4 bases, leaving 12 bases between the germline ends. The CDR3 is 15 amino acids.